The next 25 T cell receptor beta chains were all read from a single sample in a study of neurological immune-mediated disorders. TCRdb called the 5' RACE reads again in MiXCR, with one record for every CDR3 protein. The sample lists some 50,000 distinct CDR3 sequences; 16% were seen once. Sample: PBMCs. The source is a man aged 55 to 70 in good health.

At least ten counts were recorded for this clonotype. The rearrangement links TRBV6-2 or TRBV6-3 to TRBJ2-2; D might be TRBD1 (6 bases). Germline V gene lookup returns CDR1 MNHEY and CDR2 SVGEGT. V lost 6 bases and J 9 bases, leaving 8 bases between the germline ends. The CDR3 is 11 residues long. CDR3 nucleotides: TGTGCCAGCAGAAGGGGGAGGGAGCTGTTTTTT. Translation gives CASRRGRELFF.

Turning to this clonotype: Its ends do not fully match the called genes, so a read error is possible. V and J are TRBV7-2 and TRBJ2-5; TRBD2 aligns across 8 bases. This CDR3 has 15 residues. The germline V gene encodes CDR1 SGHTA and CDR2 FQGNSA. In DNA form, the CDR3 reads TGTGTCAGCAGCTTGAGCGGGAGTGGAGGAGAGACCCAGTACTTC. The encoded protein is CVSSLSGSGGETQYF.

The genes are TRBV27 and TRBJ2-7, with unresolved D. V shed 0 bases and J shed 3 bases, with 9 bases lying between them. This CDR3 has 14 amino acids. Germline CDR1 reads MNHEY; CDR2 reads SMNVEV (reference sequence). In nucleotides, the CDR3 is TGTGCCAGCAGTTTATCGTTTTTTGGCTACGAGCAGTACTTC. Translation gives CASSLSFFGYEQYF.

J is TRBJ2-7 and V is TRBV10-3; a possible D gene is TRBD2 (6 bases). V was cut by 2 bases and J by 1 base, with 12 bases left in between. The CDR3 sequence is 15 residues long. Germline CDR1 reads ENHRY; CDR2 reads SYGVKD. The CDR3 DNA follows: TGTGCCATCAGTGAGCGTCTAGCGCTTTCCTACGAGCAGTACTTC. Amino acid sequence: CAISERLALSYEQYF.

This clonotype came up a few times. The CDR3, as DNA: TGCGCCAGCAGCCCCGGACAGCTCATGAACACTGAAGCTTTCTTT. It is translated as CASSPGQLMNTEAFF. The chain uses TRBV4-1 and TRBJ1-1; the D gene is possibly TRBD1 (6 bases). V lost 4 bases and J 0 bases, leaving 12 bases between the germline ends. The CDR3 runs to 15 residues. Looked up from germline, CDR1 is MGHRA and CDR2 is YSYEKL.

This clonotype showed up many times. The chain uses TRBV21-1 and TRBJ2-7; the table's D call, TRBD2, was not checked against the DNA. TRBV21-1 is reported as a pseudogene. The CDR3 is made up of 18 amino acids. The CDR3: CASSKSPPSGRCLYEQYF. CDR3 in DNA: TGTGCCAGCAGCAAATCCCCCCCTAGCGGGAGATGCCTCTACGAGCAGTACTTC.

Ten or more counts support this clonotype. The V gene is TRBV20-1, the J gene TRBJ1-2, with D uncertain. The CDR3 totals 14 residues. Germline V gene sequence: CDR1 DFQATT, CDR2 SNEGSKA (reference sequence). Trimming removed 0 bases from V and 2 bases from J, with 10 bases in between. CDR3 bases: TGCAGTGCTAGAGACAGGCGCAGCAACTATGGCTACACCTTC. Amino acid sequence: CSARDRRSNYGYTF.

This clonotype was observed many times. The chain uses TRBV4-2 and TRBJ2-7, with 10 bases matching TRBD2. Germline assignment: CDR1 LGHNA and CDR2 YNFKEQ. CDR3 length: 15 amino acids. The V gene end was trimmed by 1 base and the J gene end by 5 bases; junction bases not matched to a gene: 5. CDR3 residues: CASSQVTSGIDEQYF. CDR3 nucleotide sequence: TGTGCCAGCAGCCAAGTAACTAGCGGGATCGACGAGCAGTACTTC.

This clonotype has only one observation. J is TRBJ2-7 and V is TRBV20-1, with 10 bases matching TRBD2. Germline V gene data show CDR1 as DFQATT and CDR2 as SNEGSKA (reference sequence). The V segment lost 6 bases and the J segment 6 bases; nucleotides outside the gene matches: 11. The CDR3 length is 14 residues. CDR3 coding DNA: TGCAGTGCCCTGGAGCGGGAGGGCTTTTCCGAGCAGTACGTC. Its translation: CSALEREGFSEQYV.

This clonotype was recorded many times. The J gene is TRBJ2-3, the V gene TRBV6-2 or TRBV6-3; no reliable D call. Germline values: CDR1 MNHEY, CDR2 SVGEGT. The CDR3 contains 14 residues. The ends were cut back, 3 bases at V and 2 bases at J, with 9 bases in the middle. This CDR3 is CASSYISVTDTQYF. The CDR3 nucleotides are TGTGCCAGCAGTTATATATCCGTCACAGATACGCAGTATTTT.

This clonotype has a count of ten or more. J is TRBJ2-1 and V is TRBV10-3, with D maybe TRBD1 (5 bases). V gave up 2 bases and J gave up 7 bases, with 21 bases separating them. Germline V gene lookup returns CDR1 ENHRY and CDR2 SYGVKD. The CDR3 covers 17 residues. CDR3 region: CAISEGNGQGRRNEQFF. The CDR3, as DNA: TGTGCCATCAGTGAGGGCAATGGGCAGGGAAGGCGGAATGAGCAGTTCTTC.

This clonotype has a count of ten or more. V gene TRBV7-9 combines with J gene TRBJ1-1; possible D gene TRBD1, 5 bases. CDR1 and CDR2 (germline): SEHNR, FQNEAQ (reference sequence). Trimming took 1 base from V and 4 from J, leaving 13 bases between them. The CDR3 has 15 amino acids. The CDR3 DNA is TGTGCCAGCAGCTTAGGGGACCCCCGTGGCACTGAAGCTTTCTTT. Protein product: CASSLGDPRGTEAFF.

This clonotype was recorded at least ten times. The chain combines TRBV6-6 with TRBJ2-4; 11 bases are shared with TRBD1. The germline V gene encodes CDR1 MNHNY and CDR2 SVGAGI (reference sequence). V lost 6 bases and J lost 0; bases outside the gene matches: 16. The CDR3 has 20 residues. CDR3 in DNA: TGTGCCAGCAGAGAGATGCCCGGGACAGGGGGGATACTAGCCAAAAACATTCAGTACTTC. Amino acid sequence: CASREMPGTGGILAKNIQYF.

This clonotype was detected ten times or more. The rearrangement links TRBV29-1 to TRBJ2-2; 10 bases fit TRBD2. Unmatched junction bases numbered 3, after V lost 5 bases and J lost 3 bases. CDR3 length: 14 residues. From germline, CDR1 is SQVTM and CDR2 ANQGSEA. The CDR3 spells CSVPGLADTGELFF. In DNA form, the CDR3 reads TGCAGCGTTCCCGGACTAGCGGACACCGGGGAGCTGTTTTTT.

This clonotype showed up many times. The chain couples TRBV6-2 or TRBV6-3 to TRBJ1-5; D gene ambiguous. The germline gives CDR1 MNHEY, CDR2 SVGEGT. Trimming shortened V by 6 bases and J by 7 bases, and 13 bases separated the two germline ends. This CDR3 is 13 amino acids long. CDR3 sequence reads: CASRGPRGQPQHF. Written as DNA, the CDR3 is TGTGCCAGCAGGGGCCCACGCGGCCAGCCCCAGCATTTT.

This clonotype has ten or more counts. This rearrangement joins TRBV5-5 to TRBJ1-5; D gene uncertain. Between the trimmed V and J ends, which lost 4 bases and 2 bases, there was a span of 19 bases. CDR3 size: 17 residues. From germline, CDR1 is SGHKS and CDR2 YYEKEE (reference sequence). The CDR3 region is CASSLTLSSRGNQPQHF. CDR3 coding DNA: TGTGCCAGCAGCCTAACCCTATCCTCTAGAGGCAATCAGCCCCAGCATTTT. Combining the CDR3 with reference TRBV5-5 and TRBJ1-5 gives the whole variable domain DAGVTQSPTHLIKTRGQQVTLRCSPISGHKSVSWYQQVLGQGPQFIFQYYEKEERGRGNFPDRFSARQFPNYSSELNVNALLLGDSALYLCASSLTLSSRGNQPQHFGDGTRLSIL.

This clonotype was recorded many times. The chain combines TRBV28 with TRBJ1-2; D may be TRBD1 (5 bases). V was shortened by 10 bases and J by 1 base, with 16 bases between the two germline ends. The CDR3 has 14 residues. Germline V CDR1 and CDR2: MDHEN, SYDVKM. DNA for the CDR3: TGTGCCATCAAGCCAATTGACAGTAACTATGGCTACACCTTC. Residues: CAIKPIDSNYGYTF.

This clonotype was observed many times. The genes are TRBV10-2 and TRBJ2-7; TRBD2 might be the D (5 bases). The CDR3 consists of 16 residues. Per the germline V gene, CDR1 is WSHSY and CDR2 is SAAADI. With 0 bases removed from V and 2 bases from J, the gap between germline ends came to 14 bases. This chain's CDR3 is CASSESSGIPPYEQYF. CDR3 bases: TGCGCCAGCAGTGAGTCGAGCGGCATACCTCCCTACGAGCAGTACTTC.

This clonotype came up many times. The chain employs TRBV7-8 and TRBJ2-3, with 8 bases matching TRBD2. This CDR3 contains 16 residues. Per the germline V gene, CDR1 is SGHVS and CDR2 is FQNEAQ. V lost 5 bases to trimming and J lost 2 bases; unmatched junction nucleotides: 9. The CDR3 DNA is TGTGCCAGCAGCCGCATCGGTAGCGGGAACACAGATACGCAGTATTTT. Translated: CASSRIGSGNTDTQYF.

In its sample, this clonotype was seen many times. This chain uses TRBV28 with TRBJ1-5, with D possibly matching TRBD1 (6 bases). The V gene's germline CDR1 is MDHEN and CDR2 SYDVKM. The CDR3 is 13 amino acids. Trimming left V 5 bases short and J 5 bases short, with 10 bases between. CDR3 region: CASSTGIDQPQHF. The CDR3 nucleotides read TGTGCCAGCAGTACAGGGATCGATCAGCCCCAGCATTTT.

This clonotype was observed at least ten times. The chain couples TRBV7-3 to TRBJ2-2, with 15 bases aligning to TRBD2. Germline V gives CDR1 SGHTA, CDR2 FQGTGA. V was pared by 4 bases and J by 5 bases, with 2 bases of the junction left unmatched. This CDR3 comprises 16 residues. The CDR3 is CASSSGLAGGTGELFF. The CDR3, as DNA: TGTGCCAGCAGCTCGGGACTAGCGGGGGGTACCGGGGAGCTGTTTTTT.

Ten or more counts support this clonotype. The chain is built from TRBV6-6 and TRBJ2-1, with TRBD2 matching 15 bases. Germline loops: CDR1 MNHNY, CDR2 SVGAGI (reference sequence). The trim removed 0 bases at V and 1 base at J, leaving 7 bases unmatched. The CDR3 spans 20 residues. The CDR3 region is CASSYSYWTSGRVSYNEQFF. CDR3 DNA sequence: TGTGCCAGCAGTTACTCGTATTGGACTAGCGGGAGGGTTTCCTACAATGAGCAGTTCTTC.

This clonotype came up many times. DNA for the CDR3: TGTGCCAGCAGTTTAGTGGAAGGGTATGGCTACACCTTC. Protein: CASSLVEGYGYTF. J is TRBJ1-2 and V is TRBV12-3 or TRBV12-4; D is uncertain. The CDR3 totals 13 residues. Trimming took 1 base from V and 5 from J, leaving 8 bases between them.

This clonotype was observed at least ten times. The chain carries TRBV5-1 and TRBJ2-7; 8 nucleotides match TRBD1. CDR3 length: 14 residues. V lost 4 bases to trimming and J lost 4 bases; unmatched junction nucleotides: 7. The V gene's germline CDR1 is SGHRS and CDR2 YFSETQ. Written as DNA, the CDR3 is TGCGCCAGCAGCACCGGACAGGGTCTTTACGAGCAGTACTTC. This gives the protein CASSTGQGLYEQYF.

CDR3 in amino acids: CASSPRLNGMNEQFF. CDR3 nucleotides: TGTGCCAGCAGCCCCCGGCTCAATGGTATGAATGAGCAGTTCTTC. The chain combines TRBV3-1 with TRBJ2-1, with no clear D. The germline V and J ends were trimmed by 4 bases and 7 bases, with 17 bases remaining between them. The CDR3 totals 15 residues. The V gene's germline CDR1 is LGHDT and CDR2 YNNKEL (reference sequence).